The 2 T cell receptor beta chains reported below all come from one sample, sequenced in a study of persistence of HIV-infected CD4 T cells. Cells were stimulated nonspecifically with anti-CD3/anti-CD28 magnetic beads. Sorting selected CD4+ T cells upregulating both CD40 ligand and CD69. The libraries were made with immunoSEQ version 4 in survey mode. The assay was immunoSEQ multiplex PCR, and TCRdb's table has in-frame clones only and misses some. The table has under 55,000 clones, around 90% seen once. Which antigens these TCRs recognize remains unknown. The sample in question was CD4+ T cells sorted from PBMCs after roughly 18-hour stimulation, obtained from a patient who received antiretroviral therapy. All receptors come from an adult woman with HIV who was CMV-seropositive.

The chain joins TRBV5-1 to TRBJ1-2, with D maybe TRBD1 (5 bases). The CDR3 loop spans 16 amino acids. Germline V gene lookup returns CDR1 SGHRS and CDR2 YFSETQ. Trimming removed 2 bases at V and 4 bases at J, with 18 bases between. The CDR3 region has the DNA TGCGCCAGCAGCTTAGGGGATAGTGGTCCCCCCTATGGCTACACCTTC. Translating gives CASSLGDSGPPYGYTF.

This chain connects TRBV11-1 to TRBJ2-3, with a possible D match to TRBD2 (5 bases). V was trimmed by 3 bases and J by 8 bases, leaving 12 bases between them. There are 13 residues in the CDR3. CDR1 and CDR2 (germline): SGHAT, FQDESV (reference sequence). The CDR3 coding sequence is TGTGCCAGCAGCTTTGCCGCTGCGGGTACGCAGTATTTT. Its translation is CASSFAAAGTQYF.